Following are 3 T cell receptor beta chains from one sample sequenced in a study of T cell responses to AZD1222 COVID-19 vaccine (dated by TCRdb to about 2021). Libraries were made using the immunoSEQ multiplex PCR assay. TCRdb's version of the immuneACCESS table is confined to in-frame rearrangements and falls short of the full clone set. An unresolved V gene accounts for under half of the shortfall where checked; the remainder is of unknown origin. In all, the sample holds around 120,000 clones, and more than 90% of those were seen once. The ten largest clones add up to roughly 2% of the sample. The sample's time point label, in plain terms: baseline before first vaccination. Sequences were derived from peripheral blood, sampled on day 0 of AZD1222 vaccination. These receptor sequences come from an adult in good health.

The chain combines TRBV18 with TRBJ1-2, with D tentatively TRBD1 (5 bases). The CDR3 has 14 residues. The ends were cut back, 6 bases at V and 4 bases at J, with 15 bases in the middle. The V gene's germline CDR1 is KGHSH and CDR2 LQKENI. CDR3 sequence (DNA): TGTGCCAGCTCCCCTGACAGCCCAATCTATGGCTACACCTTC. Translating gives CASSPDSPIYGYTF.

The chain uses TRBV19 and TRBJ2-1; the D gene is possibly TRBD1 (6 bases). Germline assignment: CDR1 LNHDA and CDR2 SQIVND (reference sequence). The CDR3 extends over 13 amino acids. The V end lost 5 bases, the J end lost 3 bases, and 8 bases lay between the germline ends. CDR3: CASSSDSYNEQFF. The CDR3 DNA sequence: TGTGCCAGTAGTTCGGACAGCTACAATGAGCAGTTCTTC. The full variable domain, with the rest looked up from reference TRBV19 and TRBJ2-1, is DGGITQSPKYLFRKEGQNVTLSCEQNLNHDAMYWYRQDPGQGLRLIYYSQIVNDFQKGDIAEGYSVSREKKESFPLTVTSAQKNPTAFYLCASSSDSYNEQFFGPGTRLTVL.

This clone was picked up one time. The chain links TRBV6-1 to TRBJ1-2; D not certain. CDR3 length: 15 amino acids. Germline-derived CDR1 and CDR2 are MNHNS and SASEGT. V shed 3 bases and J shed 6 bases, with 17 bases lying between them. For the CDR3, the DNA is TGTGCCAGCAGTGACCGGACCCCCCTTTGGGATGGCTACACCTTC. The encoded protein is CASSDRTPLWDGYTF.